Presented here are 9 T cell receptor beta chains from one specimen sequenced in a study of blood T cell repertoires in COVID-19. Here immunoSEQ multiplex PCR was the method, and the copy in TCRdb shows in-frame clones only, minus some. The sample has 180,000 or so clones, around 88% seen once. The sequenced sample was peripheral blood. The receptors were gathered from a woman in her twenties or thirties with acute or convalescent COVID-19.

V usage is TRBV7-2 and J usage is TRBJ1-4; 9 bases agree with TRBD1. CDR1 SGHTA and CDR2 FQGNSA come from the germline V gene. The J segment lost 5 bases and the V segment lost 5 bases, leaving 6 bases of the junction unmatched. The CDR3 covers 15 residues. CDR3 sequence (DNA): TGTGCCAGCAGCGCGTCCGGGACAGGGAATGAAAAACTGTTTTTT. Its protein product is CASSASGTGNEKLFF.

The chain links TRBV10-3 to TRBJ2-7; 7 bases agree with TRBD2. This CDR3 has 14 amino acids. With 3 bases clipped from V and 2 bases from J, the junction kept 4 bases outside the gene matches. Germline V lookup: CDR1 ENHRY, CDR2 SYGVKD. The CDR3 region is CAISEGLAAYEQYF. CDR3 nucleotide sequence: TGTGCCATCAGTGAAGGGCTAGCGGCCTACGAGCAGTACTTC.

This rearrangement joins TRBV5-1 to TRBJ2-1; D unresolved. V was shortened by 1 base and J by 8 bases, with 13 bases between the two germline ends. The length of the CDR3 is 14 residues. Germline V gene lookup returns CDR1 SGHRS and CDR2 YFSETQ. Written as DNA, the CDR3 is TGCGCCAGCAGCTTGTTTGGCGGTATGGATGAGCAGTTCTTC. Its protein product is CASSLFGGMDEQFF. Full variable domain (outside the CDR3, taken from reference TRBV5-1 and TRBJ2-1): KAGVTQTPRYLIKTRGQQVTLSCSPISGHRSVSWYQQTPGQGLQFLFEYFSETQRNKGNFPGRFSGRQFSNSRSEMNVSTLELGDSALYLCASSLFGGMDEQFFGPGTRLTVL.

The rearrangement uses TRBV10-3 and TRBJ2-1, with 8 bases aligning to TRBD2. The CDR3 has 12 amino acids. The germline gives CDR1 ENHRY, CDR2 SYGVKD. The ends lost 11 bases at V and 6 bases at J; junction bases unmatched: 6. As DNA, the CDR3 is TGTGCCGTTAGCGGGATCGGCAATGAGCAGTTCTTC. This translates into CAVSGIGNEQFF.

This chain joins TRBV27 and TRBJ2-7, with a weak D call TRBD2 (6 bases). The CDR3 is made up of 13 amino acids. Germline V CDR1 and CDR2: MNHEY, SMNVEV (reference sequence). V dropped 4 bases and J dropped 4 bases, with 11 bases sitting between them. The CDR3 region is CASSSGLPYEQYF. The CDR3 coding sequence is TGTGCCAGCAGTTCGGGACTTCCTTACGAGCAGTACTTC.

The chain is built from TRBV11-2 and TRBJ2-7, with D perhaps TRBD2 (5 bases). CDR1 SGHAT and CDR2 FQNNGV come from the germline V gene. This CDR3 region has 14 residues. V gave up 2 bases and J gave up 5 bases, with 13 bases separating them. CDR3: CASSLSRGGHEQYF. CDR3 nucleotide sequence: TGTGCCAGCAGCTTATCCCGAGGAGGTCACGAGCAGTACTTC.

This sequence joins TRBV7-9 and TRBJ1-1; tentatively, D is TRBD1 (6 bases). Trimming removed 8 bases at V and 7 bases at J, with 11 bases between. Looked up from germline, CDR1 is SEHNR and CDR2 is FQNEAQ (reference sequence). This CDR3 region has 11 residues. In DNA form, the CDR3 reads TGTGCCAGCGCCCAGGGGAATGAAGCTTTCTTT. Translated, it gives CASAQGNEAFF. The variable domain in full, completed from reference TRBV7-9 and TRBJ1-1, reads DTGVSQNPRHKITKRGQNVTFRCDPISEHNRLYWYRQTLGQGPEFLTYFQNEAQLEKSRLLSDRFSAERPKGSFSTLEIQRTEQGDSAMYLCASAQGNEAFFGQGTRLTVV.

This clone showed up just once. The chain joins TRBV2 to TRBJ2-5; D perhaps matches TRBD1 (6 bases). The CDR3 is made up of 14 amino acids. V lost 8 bases and J 2 bases, leaving 15 bases between the germline ends. Per the germline V gene, CDR1 is SNHLY and CDR2 is FYNNEI. The chain's CDR3 is CASLGQHLQETQYF. The CDR3 DNA follows: TGTGCCAGCCTAGGACAGCACCTACAAGAGACCCAGTACTTC.

The chain links TRBV6-5 to TRBJ2-3; D unresolved. CDR3 size: 13 residues. Germline CDR1 MNHEY, CDR2 SVGAGI. Trimming took 6 bases from V and 1 from J, leaving 8 bases between them. CDR3 loop: CASRGTGTDTQYF. The DNA of the CDR3 is TGTGCCAGCAGGGGCACCGGCACAGATACGCAGTATTTT.